The next 32 T cell receptor beta chains were all read from a single sample in a study of T cells after yellow fever vaccination. TCRdb re-analysed the 5' RACE reads in MiXCR, keeping a single row per CDR3 protein. Of 300,000 to 350,000 distinct CDR3 sequences listed, 7% to 9% are singletons. Material: PBMCs, obtained about 49 days after the first yellow fever vaccination. The receptors come from a man aged 18 to 30 who received the YFV17D yellow fever vaccine.

This clonotype was picked up a small number of times. The chain has TRBV24-1 and TRBJ1-2; D is uncertain. The V gene's germline CDR1 is KGHDR and CDR2 SFDVKD. This CDR3 region has 12 residues. The V gene lost 3 bases and the J gene lost 8 bases, with 9 bases spanning the gap. The CDR3 protein is CATSDPGKGYTF. The CDR3 DNA sequence: TGTGCCACCAGTGATCCCGGGAAGGGCTACACCTTC.

This clonotype turned up a few times. The chain is built from TRBV20-1 and TRBJ2-7; no clear D gene. Germline V gene sequence: CDR1 DFQATT, CDR2 SNEGSKA (reference sequence). CDR3 length: 15 residues. V lost 6 bases, J lost 0 bases, and 18 bases lay in between. The CDR3 here is CSASQARANSYEQYF. CDR3 coding DNA: TGCAGTGCGTCCCAAGCCCGGGCCAACTCCTACGAGCAGTACTTC.

A few counts support this clonotype. This sequence joins TRBV20-1 and TRBJ1-5; D not certain. V shed 1 base and J shed 6 bases, with 10 bases lying between them. This CDR3 has 13 amino acids. Germline loops: CDR1 DFQATT, CDR2 SNEGSKA (reference sequence). The CDR3 loop is CSARVFGSQPQHF. The CDR3 nucleotides read TGCAGTGCTAGAGTGTTCGGGAGTCAGCCCCAGCATTTT.

The CDR3 reads CASSHRAANEQFF. The CDR3, as DNA: TGTGCCAGCAGCCACAGGGCTGCCAATGAGCAGTTCTTC. The gene calls are TRBV3-1 and TRBJ2-1, with D possibly being TRBD1 (5 bases). CDR1 is LGHDT, CDR2 YNNKEL, per germline (reference sequence). The CDR3 loop spans 13 amino acids. V was shortened by 3 bases and J by 6 bases, with 9 bases between the two germline ends.

The rearrangement joins TRBV30 to TRBJ2-7, with D possibly TRBD2 on 6 matching bases. V was shortened by 2 bases and J by 4 bases, with 18 bases between the two germline ends. Germline-derived CDR1 and CDR2 are GTSNPN and SVGIG (reference sequence). The CDR3 has 15 amino acids. CDR3 amino acids: CAWSLAEVEAYEQYF. The CDR3 DNA is TGTGCCTGGAGTTTAGCGGAGGTAGAGGCGTACGAGCAGTACTTC.

This clonotype occurred a few times. V usage is TRBV12-3 or TRBV12-4 and J usage is TRBJ1-1; no clear D gene. Between the trimmed V and J ends, which lost 6 bases and 11 bases, there was a span of 16 bases. The CDR3 spans 12 residues. The CDR3 coding sequence is TGTGCCAGCAGCCCATTAGACCTGGGGGCTTTCTTT. Protein: CASSPLDLGAFF.

This rearrangement joins TRBV23-1 to TRBJ2-7; TRBD1 or TRBD2 may be the D gene (6 bases each). TRBV23-1 is annotated as an ORF whose role is uncertain. Trimming took 3 bases from V and 3 from J, leaving 18 bases between them. There are 16 residues in the CDR3. In DNA form, the CDR3 reads TGCGCCAGCAGTCAGAATCGGGGGCTATCCTTCTACGAGCAGTACGTC. Its translation is CASSQNRGLSFYEQYV.

This clonotype was picked up many times. CDR3 nucleotides: TGTGCCAGCAGTTTGGGCGGAGAAAAACTGTTTTTT. It is translated as CASSLGGEKLFF. V gene TRBV12-3 or TRBV12-4 combines with J gene TRBJ1-4; D unclear. This CDR3 is built from 12 residues. V gave up 3 bases and J gave up 8 bases, with 7 bases separating them.

The gene calls are TRBV12-3 or TRBV12-4 and TRBJ1-6; D perhaps matches TRBD1 (5 bases). This CDR3 is built from 13 residues. Deletions cut 6 bases from V and 9 bases from J, with 12 bases between. The CDR3 here is CASSPQRGSPLHF. In DNA form, the CDR3 reads TGTGCCAGCAGCCCTCAAAGGGGTTCACCCCTCCACTTT.

The rearrangement joins TRBV7-8 to TRBJ2-7; a weak D match, TRBD2 (5 bases). The CDR3 length is 14 residues. Germline-derived CDR1 and CDR2 are SGHVS and FQNEAQ. Trimming cost V 5 bases and J 7 bases, with 18 bases left between them. CDR3 sequence reads: CASSPPDTSGEQYF. DNA of the CDR3: TGTGCCAGCAGCCCACCTGACACCTCGGGGGAGCAGTACTTC.

The gene calls are TRBV29-1 and TRBJ1-2; 8 positions match TRBD1. V trimming: 6 bases; J trimming: 4 bases; junction bases outside the gene matches: 10. Per the germline V gene, CDR1 is SQVTM and CDR2 is ANQGSEA. This CDR3 comprises 14 residues. The DNA for the CDR3 is TGCAGCGTGGATGGACAGGGCGTCCCCTATGGCTACACCTTC. This gives the protein CSVDGQGVPYGYTF.

This chain's CDR3 is CASPPSRGQLTGELFF. The CDR3 DNA sequence: TGTGCCAGCCCCCCCTCCCGCGGGCAGCTCACCGGGGAGCTGTTTTTT. This chain links TRBV7-2 with TRBJ2-2; possible D gene TRBD2, 5 bases. The CDR3 totals 16 residues. Germline CDR1 reads SGHTA; CDR2 reads FQGNSA. V shed 8 bases and J shed 4 bases, with 20 bases lying between them.

There are many counts of this clonotype. The chain carries TRBV6-5 and TRBJ1-1, with 8 bases fitting TRBD1. Trimming at V came to 2 bases and at J to 1 base, leaving 3 bases not matched to a gene. This CDR3 contains 15 residues. Germline values: CDR1 MNHEY, CDR2 SVGAGI. The CDR3 region is CASSYAGTGNTEAFF. The CDR3, as DNA: TGTGCCAGCAGTTACGCCGGGACAGGGAACACTGAAGCTTTCTTT.

The chain is built from TRBV6-2 or TRBV6-3 and TRBJ2-7; D is unclear. The V gene lost 2 bases and the J gene lost 0 bases, with 11 bases spanning the gap. Per the germline V gene, CDR1 is MNHEY and CDR2 is SVGEGT. The CDR3 covers 15 residues. For the CDR3, the DNA is TGTGCCAGCAGTTACCCGGCAGCACTCTCCTACGAGCAGTACTTC. Its protein is CASSYPAALSYEQYF.

The chain uses TRBV2 and TRBJ2-7, with a weak D call TRBD1 (6 bases). The germline CDR1 and CDR2 sequences are SNHLY and FYNNEI. Trimming cost V 6 bases and J 6 bases, with 9 bases left between them. CDR3 length: 11 amino acids. CDR3 in amino acids: CASRGAGEQYV. In DNA, the CDR3 is TGTGCCAGCAGGGGGGCTGGCGAGCAGTACGTC.

This sequence joins TRBV5-6 and TRBJ1-1; no firm D call. Germline loops: CDR1 SGHDT, CDR2 YYEEEE. The CDR3 extends over 13 amino acids. V shed 4 bases and J shed 3 bases, with 10 bases lying between them. The CDR3 spells CASSPRMDTEAFF. In DNA, the CDR3 is TGTGCCAGCAGCCCGAGGATGGACACTGAAGCTTTCTTT.

V gene TRBV12-3 or TRBV12-4 combines with J gene TRBJ1-1, with TRBD1 matching over 11 bases. J was trimmed by 1 base and V by 5 bases; bases with no gene match: 12. This CDR3 has 18 amino acids. CDR3 residues: CASSRWDRGKGRNTEAFF. Here the CDR3 DNA reads TGTGCCAGCAGTAGATGGGACAGGGGGAAAGGGCGGAACACTGAAGCTTTCTTT.

This chain connects TRBV19 to TRBJ2-6; D uncertain. CDR3 length equals 12 residues. The ends were cut back, 7 bases at V and 4 bases at J, with 5 bases in the middle. CDR1 is LNHDA, CDR2 SQIVND, per germline (reference sequence). CDR3 protein: CASNRGANVLTF. As DNA, the CDR3 is TGTGCCAGTAACCGCGGGGCCAACGTCCTGACTTTC.

This rearrangement joins TRBV7-9 to TRBJ1-6; D is ambiguous. The CDR3 is made up of 14 amino acids. Germline-derived CDR1 and CDR2 are SEHNR and FQNEAQ (reference sequence). Deletions cut 5 bases from V and 5 bases from J, with 10 bases between. CDR3 DNA: TGTGCCAGCAGCCCCACAGTGCATAATTCACCCCTCCACTTT. The encoded protein is CASSPTVHNSPLHF.

The J gene is TRBJ1-6, the V gene TRBV18; D unclear. V lost 3 bases to trimming and J lost 9 bases, with 18 bases between them. The CDR3 sequence is 16 residues long. The germline V gene has CDR1 KGHSH and CDR2 LQKENI. The CDR3 sequence: CASSPRTGVDGSPLHF. CDR3 nucleotides: TGTGCCAGCTCACCGCGGACTGGGGTCGATGGTTCACCCCTCCACTTT.

This clonotype was detected only a few times. The chain combines TRBV19 with TRBJ2-1, with no clear D. Germline CDR1 is LNHDA and CDR2 is SQIVND (reference sequence). This CDR3 has 15 amino acids. Trimming pared 9 bases from V and 0 bases from J, leaving 15 bases between. The CDR3 DNA sequence: TGTGCCAGCACCATGGGTGCGGTCTCCTACAATGAGCAGTTCTTC. It is translated as CASTMGAVSYNEQFF. Complete variable domain (other parts from reference TRBV19 and TRBJ2-1): DGGITQSPKYLFRKEGQNVTLSCEQNLNHDAMYWYRQDPGQGLRLIYYSQIVNDFQKGDIAEGYSVSREKKESFPLTVTSAQKNPTAFYLCASTMGAVSYNEQFFGPGTRLTVL.

The J gene is TRBJ1-1, the V gene TRBV7-6, with a possible D match to TRBD1 (5 bases). This CDR3 region has 16 residues. Per the germline V gene, CDR1 is SGHVS and CDR2 is FNYEAQ. Deletions cut 5 bases from V and 1 base from J, with 17 bases between. CDR3 nucleotides: TGTGCCAGCAGCCTCTATCGGGGGACGGGGAACACTGAAGCTTTCTTT. Its protein product is CASSLYRGTGNTEAFF.

The chain is built from TRBV12-3 or TRBV12-4 and TRBJ2-3; no reliable D call. Deletions cut 4 bases from V and 1 base from J, with 12 bases between. The CDR3 has 15 amino acids. The CDR3, as DNA: TGTGCCAGCAGTTATGAGTTACTCGGCACAGATACGCAGTATTTT. Residues: CASSYELLGTDTQYF.

CDR3 sequence (DNA): TGTGCCAGTAGTATAGCCCCGGGACTAGCAGACAATGAGCAGTTCTTC. The encoded protein is CASSIAPGLADNEQFF. The chain carries TRBV19 and TRBJ2-1, with 9 bases fitting TRBD2. The CDR3 has 16 amino acids. After removal of 1 base from V and 5 bases from J, the junction contained 6 bases not matched to a gene. Germline V gene data show CDR1 as LNHDA and CDR2 as SQIVND (reference sequence).

Many counts were recorded for this clonotype. The chain is built from TRBV13 and TRBJ1-1, with 8 bases fitting TRBD1. The CDR3 runs 12 residues. The germline gives CDR1 PRHDT, CDR2 FYEKMQ (reference sequence). Unmatched junction bases numbered 3, after V lost 8 bases and J lost 4 bases. The CDR3 here is CASSQGATEAFF. The CDR3 DNA sequence: TGTGCCAGCTCCCAGGGGGCCACTGAAGCTTTCTTT.

The chain employs TRBV4-1 and TRBJ2-5; D is possibly TRBD2 (6 bases). This CDR3 comprises 17 residues. V was clipped by 0 bases and J by 7 bases, with 21 bases between them. CDR1 is MGHRA and CDR2 is YSYEKL in the germline V gene. CDR3 sequence reads: CASSQDRSLRELGTQYF. The DNA for the CDR3 is TGCGCCAGCAGCCAAGATCGGTCCTTGCGGGAATTAGGGACCCAGTACTTC.

The rearrangement uses TRBV5-1 and TRBJ2-7; the match to TRBD1 covers 7 bases. V was pared by 4 bases and J by 3 bases, with 4 bases of the junction left unmatched. The germline gives CDR1 SGHRS, CDR2 YFSETQ. The CDR3 is 13 amino acids. The CDR3 loop is CASSRDRFYEQYF. For the CDR3, the DNA is TGCGCCAGCAGCAGGGACAGATTCTACGAGCAGTACTTC.

The table lists this clonotype with many counts. A read error may account for a junction end that differs from germline. V is TRBV7-9 and J is TRBJ1-5, with 10 bases that match TRBD1. Germline loops: CDR1 SEHNR, CDR2 FQNEAQ (reference sequence). The CDR3 is 14 amino acids. The CDR3: CASSLGQGGQPQHF. The CDR3 coding sequence is TGCGCCAGCAGCCTCGGACAGGGGGGTCAGCCCCAGCATTTT.

This clonotype was seen only a few times. The V gene is TRBV9, the J gene TRBJ2-3; possible D gene TRBD2, 6 bases. The V end lost 5 bases, the J end lost 5 bases, and 12 bases lay between the germline ends. The CDR3 is made up of 13 amino acids. The germline V gene encodes CDR1 SGDLS and CDR2 YYNGEE. Here the CDR3 reads CASSSGTEDTQYF. CDR3 bases: TGTGCCAGCAGTTCGGGGACTGAAGATACGCAGTATTTT.

This clonotype was counted between two and nine times. V and J are TRBV10-3 and TRBJ2-7, with D perhaps matching TRBD2 (5 bases). Looked up from germline, CDR1 is ENHRY and CDR2 is SYGVKD. CDR3 length equals 11 residues. V was cut by 9 bases and J by 4 bases, with 10 bases left in between. CDR3 protein: CAIGTSYEQYF. The CDR3 DNA follows: TGTGCCATAGGAACTAGTTACGAGCAGTACTTC.

The V call is TRBV7-6, the J call TRBJ2-1, with 7 bases that match TRBD1. Germline trimming cut 1 base from V and 6 bases from J; bases unmatched to any gene: 6. The CDR3 consists of 15 residues. Germline V lookup: CDR1 SGHVS, CDR2 FNYEAQ. CDR3 protein: CASSLGPGQPNEQFF. Written as DNA, the CDR3 is TGTGCCAGCAGCTTAGGACCGGGACAGCCCAATGAGCAGTTCTTC.

This clonotype was detected a few times. The rearrangement uses TRBV14 and TRBJ2-4; tentative D call: TRBD2 (5 bases). The CDR3 runs to 14 residues. The ends were cut back, 4 bases at V and 6 bases at J, with 13 bases in the middle. The germline V gene has CDR1 SGHDN and CDR2 FVKESK. CDR3 protein: CASSRSGKLNIQYF. The CDR3, as DNA: TGTGCCAGCAGCCGCTCCGGGAAACTAAACATTCAGTACTTC.